This entry features one T cell receptor beta chain sequence. Its target is unknown. PCR was performed a second time for roughly 7 to 11 cycles using a sample-barcoded 5' primer and a J-beta primer mix. TCRdb recomputed calls from the 5' RACE reads with MiXCR, one row per CDR3 protein. This table holds hundreds of thousands of distinct CDR3 sequences, over 40% found once. The CDR3 is made up of 18 amino acids. V shed 1 base, J shed 2 bases, and the junction held 6 bases outside the gene matches. Germline-derived CDR1 and CDR2 are SEHNR and FQNEAQ (reference sequence). These data come from a study of blood T cells in healthy people across ages. Study findings and constraints: When set beside aged donors, long-lived donors presented more naive CD4+ cells and higher diversity.

This TCR derives from an elderly man in good health. Sequencing input: blood. V and J are TRBV7-9 and TRBJ1-5; 12 nucleotides match TRBD1. The CDR3 coding sequence is TGTGCCAGCAGCTTAGTCGCTGGGACAGGGGGCGGCAATCAGCCCCAGCATTTT. As protein: CASSLVAGTGGGNQPQHF.